A single T cell receptor (beta chain) is shown here with its context. The data derive from a study of control samples from healthy donors and cancer patients. CDR1 and CDR2 (germline): LNHDA, SQIVND (reference sequence). V was clipped by 3 bases and J by 6 bases; unmatched bases: 2. This CDR3 region has 15 residues. TCRdb's copy holds only in-frame clones and misses some; the assay was immunoSEQ multiplex PCR. The table shows about 110,000 clones, with roughly 91% occurring only once. Sequenced: blood. The chain joins TRBV19 to TRBJ2-1, with TRBD2 matching over 13 bases. The sequence came from a woman aged 45-60 years in good health. CDR3 DNA sequence: TGTGCCAGTAGTATTACTAGCGGGAGGGCCAATGAGCAGTTCTTC. This sequence encodes CASSITSGRANEQFF. Looking up the rest from reference TRBV19 and TRBJ2-1 gives the full variable domain: DGGITQSPKYLFRKEGQNVTLSCEQNLNHDAMYWYRQDPGQGLRLIYYSQIVNDFQKGDIAEGYSVSREKKESFPLTVTSAQKNPTAFYLCASSITSGRANEQFFGPGTRLTVL.